This is a list of T cell receptor beta chains from one sample in a study of memory CD4+ T cells and cytomegalovirus serostatus. TCRdb's table, derived via immunoSEQ multiplex PCR, lists solely in-frame clones and lacks some. The profile shows over 35,000 clones, 60% to 85% of them singletons. The sample consisted of memory CD4+ T cells from blood. These receptors all come from an adult in good health and CMV-seronegative. CDR3s leave out the opening cysteine and the closing phenylalanine or tryptophan. Clone size appears in some rows only: once, few, many, or a class for an expanded clone.

cdr3_aa j_call clone_size v_call
ASSPMRGQFYGYT TRBJ1-2 . TRBV5-4
ASSTGNAQQF TRBJ2-1 . TRBV6-5
ASSWAGDSGNTIY TRBJ1-3 . TRBV5-1
ASSFDRGGEETQY TRBJ2-5 . TRBV7-7
AWNRRGDGYT TRBJ1-2 . TRBV30
ATSFRTNNYGYT TRBJ1-2 once TRBV15
ACEVVSGANVLT TRBJ2-6 . TRBV30
ASIRRAEAF TRBJ1-1 few TRBV11-2
ASSSSQGLYGNTIY TRBJ1-3 . TRBV2
ASSLDPGRGETQY TRBJ2-5 few TRBV5-1
ASSLEGGTGTDTQY TRBJ2-3 few TRBV11-2
ASSESWQGGTDTQY TRBJ2-3 . TRBV10-1
ASSLARGPRTNEKLF TRBJ1-4 . TRBV7-9
ASSLDSIGGIEQY TRBJ2-7 . TRBV7-6